This T cell receptor beta chain appears in the sequencing data of a study of blood T cell repertoires in COVID-19. The germline gives CDR1 SGHNT, CDR2 YYREEE (reference sequence). Trimming took off 6 bases at V and 8 bases at J, with 20 bases between the two ends. The CDR3 spans 14 residues. The repertoire was sequenced with immunoSEQ multiplex PCR; TCRdb's copy has only in-frame clones and lacks some. The repertoire consists of about 110,000 clones, with more than 70% occurring once and the leading ten covering more than 7%. Sample: peripheral blood. The clonotype originates from a woman aged 70-85 years who had recovered from COVID-19. The chain recombines TRBV5-4 with TRBJ1-1; D not certain. CDR3 nucleotide sequence: TGTGCCAGCACCCAACGTGGCCTGACGGGAGAAGCTTTCTTT. As protein: CASTQRGLTGEAFF.